This TCR beta chain was identified in a study of OX40 agonist ivuxolimab in advanced cancers. Libraries were prepared by immunoSEQ multiplex PCR; TCRdb keeps only in-frame clonotypes and omits some of them. The sample has approximately 81,000 clones, 65% to 85% seen once. Only one count was recorded for this clone. This CDR3 contains 13 residues. Germline loops: CDR1 MNHNY, CDR2 SVGAGI (reference sequence). V dropped 4 bases and J dropped 7 bases, with 13 bases sitting between them. V is TRBV6-6 and J is TRBJ2-5; no definite D call. This clonotype was sampled from an adult with an advanced solid tumor such as melanoma, head and neck, liver or kidney cancer. The sequences come from CD4+ or CD8+ T cells sorted from blood, collected in a trial of the OX40 agonist ivuxolimab. Here the CDR3 reads CASSFTSYGTQYF. CDR3 coding DNA: TGTGCCAGCAGTTTTACATCTTACGGGACCCAGTACTTC.